This TCR beta chain was recovered during a study of T cell changes during pregnancy in multiple sclerosis. Assay: immunoSEQ multiplex PCR; the TCRdb copy retains only in-frame clones and omits some. This sample has 50,000 or so clones; roughly 92% occur once, and the top ten carry roughly 0.71%. CDR1 and CDR2 from the germline V gene are MNHNY and SVGAGI (reference sequence). V was shortened by 4 bases and J by 6 bases, with 12 bases between the two germline ends. This CDR3 contains 13 residues. This specimen consisted of CD4+ T cells from peripheral blood mononuclear cells, obtained in the third trimester of pregnancy. This sequence was found in a female donor with multiple sclerosis, enrolled in a pregnancy study. V gene TRBV6-6 combines with J gene TRBJ1-2, with a possible D match to TRBD1 (6 bases). In nucleotides, the CDR3 is TGTGCCAGCAGTTCCCTACAGGGAGATGGCTACACCTTC. It encodes CASSSLQGDGYTF.